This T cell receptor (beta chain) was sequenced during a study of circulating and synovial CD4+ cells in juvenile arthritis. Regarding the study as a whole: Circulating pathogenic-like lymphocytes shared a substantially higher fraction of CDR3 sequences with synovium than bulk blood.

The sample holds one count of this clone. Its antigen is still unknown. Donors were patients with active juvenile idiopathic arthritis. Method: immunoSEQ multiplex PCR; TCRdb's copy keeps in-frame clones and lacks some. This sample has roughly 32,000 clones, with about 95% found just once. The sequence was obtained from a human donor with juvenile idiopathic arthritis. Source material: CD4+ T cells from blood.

The CDR3 sequence is CASSLTTDSEQFF. The DNA for the CDR3 is TGTGCCAGCAGCTTAACTACCGACAGCGAGCAGTTCTTC. The chain carries TRBV7-3 and TRBJ2-1; D is perhaps TRBD1 (5 bases). This CDR3 has 13 amino acids. V lost 0 bases and J 10 bases, leaving 10 bases between the germline ends. Germline V gene sequence: CDR1 SGHTA, CDR2 FQGTGA.